Shown below are 16 T cell receptor beta chains from a single sample sequenced in a study of blood T cell repertoires in COVID-19. The repertoire was sequenced with immunoSEQ multiplex PCR; TCRdb's copy has only in-frame clones and lacks some. The table shows about 240,000 clones, with around 81% occurring only once. Sequencing was carried out using peripheral blood. The receptors were sampled from a woman aged 80 or over with COVID-19, enrolled during active disease.

The genes are TRBV9 and TRBJ2-1, with TRBD2 matching over 11 bases. The V segment lost 4 bases and the J segment 7 bases; nucleotides outside the gene matches: 10. The CDR3 has 16 residues. Germline V lookup: CDR1 SGDLS, CDR2 YYNGEE. The CDR3 loop reads CASSSQGTSGVNEQFF. The CDR3 nucleotides are TGTGCCAGCAGCTCCCAGGGGACTAGCGGTGTAAATGAGCAGTTCTTC.

The genes are TRBV19 and TRBJ1-1, with 7 bases matching TRBD1. Germline CDR1 and CDR2: LNHDA and SQIVND (reference sequence). Trimming took 7 bases from V and 1 from J; bases not matched to a gene: 6. This CDR3 is 14 amino acids long. As DNA, the CDR3 is TGTGCCAGTACCCCGACAGGGAAGAACACTGAAGCTTTCTTT. Amino acid sequence: CASTPTGKNTEAFF.

The chain employs TRBV5-1 and TRBJ2-3, with D possibly being TRBD2 (6 bases). In germline, CDR1 is SGHRS, CDR2 YFSETQ. This CDR3 has 12 residues. V lost 2 bases to trimming and J lost 6 bases, with 7 bases between them. In DNA, the CDR3 is TGCGCCAGCAGCTTTCTAGCGGATACGCAGTATTTT. Encoded protein: CASSFLADTQYF.

The J gene is TRBJ1-5, the V gene TRBV3-1 (or the pseudogene TRBV3-2); D is perhaps TRBD1 (5 bases). The CDR3 spans 15 residues. CDR1 is LGHDT and CDR2 is YNNKEL in the germline V gene (reference sequence). The V end was cut by 0 bases, the J end by 5 bases, with 11 bases between. In DNA, the CDR3 is TGTGCCAGCAGCCAAGATAGCGGGGCAGATCAGCCCCAGCATTTT. It specifies CASSQDSGADQPQHF.

This clone appeared a few times. This rearrangement joins TRBV6-5 to TRBJ2-7, with a weak D call TRBD2 (5 bases). CDR3 size: 14 residues. The V end was cut by 5 bases, the J end by 0 bases, with 11 bases between. Germline V gives CDR1 MNHEY, CDR2 SVGAGI. The DNA for the CDR3 is TGTGCCAGCAGTCCGACGGGATTCTCCTACGAGCAGTACTTC. Amino acids: CASSPTGFSYEQYF.

The chain employs TRBV5-6 and TRBJ1-4; 7 bases are shared with TRBD1. In germline, CDR1 is SGHDT, CDR2 YYEEEE. The V and J ends lost 2 bases and 6 bases, in that order; junction bases with no gene match: 4. The CDR3 spans 14 residues. CDR3 amino acids: CASSFTGVDEKLFF. The CDR3 nucleotides read TGTGCCAGCAGCTTCACAGGGGTAGATGAAAAACTGTTTTTT.

This clone was counted once. In DNA form, the CDR3 reads TGTGCCAGCAGCTATCTCCCTGGGACTAGTTCCACCGGGGAGCTGTTTTTT. Translation gives CASSYLPGTSSTGELFF. The V call is TRBV7-2, the J call TRBJ2-2; 8 bases match TRBD2. This CDR3 region has 17 residues. CDR1 and CDR2 (germline): SGHTA, FQGNSA. V was clipped by 4 bases and J by 4 bases; unmatched bases: 11.

There are a few counts of this clone. The chain couples TRBV7-2 to TRBJ1-3; maybe TRBD1 (5 bases). The CDR3 is 14 amino acids. Trimming shortened V by 3 bases and J by 11 bases, and 17 bases separated the two germline ends. Per germline, CDR1 SGHTA and CDR2 FQGNSA. This chain's CDR3 is CASSFNGEGRSIYF. DNA for the CDR3: TGTGCCAGCAGCTTCAACGGGGAGGGGCGATCCATATATTTT.

CDR3 sequence (DNA): TGCGCCAGCAGCTTTAGCCCGGGACAGCAAGAGACCCAGTACTTC. Its translation: CASSFSPGQQETQYF. The chain joins TRBV5-1 to TRBJ2-5, with 7 bases that match TRBD1. V lost 2 bases, J lost 2 bases, and 6 bases stayed unmatched. CDR3 length: 15 amino acids. The germline gives CDR1 SGHRS, CDR2 YFSETQ. Full variable domain (rest looked up from reference TRBV5-1 and TRBJ2-5): KAGVTQTPRYLIKTRGQQVTLSCSPISGHRSVSWYQQTPGQGLQFLFEYFSETQRNKGNFPGRFSGRQFSNSRSEMNVSTLELGDSALYLCASSFSPGQQETQYFGPGTRLLVL.

Points on this clone: Other nucleotide sequences in the sample specify the same CDR3. The genes are TRBV9 and TRBJ1-1; the D is unclear. CDR1 SGDLS and CDR2 YYNGEE come from the germline V gene. V was trimmed by 3 bases and J by 1 base, leaving 10 bases between them. The CDR3 totals 14 residues. The CDR3 region has the DNA TGTGCCAGCAGCGCCCTAGGAGGGAACACTGAAGCTTTCTTT. Translated, it gives CASSALGGNTEAFF. The full variable domain, its missing parts supplied by reference TRBV9 and TRBJ1-1, is DSGVTQTPKHLITATGQRVTLRCSPRSGDLSVYWYQQSLDQGLQFLIQYYNGEERAKGNILERFSAQQFPDLHSELNLSSLELGDSALYFCASSALGGNTEAFFGQGTRLTVV.

For the CDR3, the DNA is TGTGCCAGCAGCCCGACAGGGGGGCCCTATGGCTACACCTTC. Residues: CASSPTGGPYGYTF. J is TRBJ1-2 and V is TRBV3-1 (or the pseudogene TRBV3-2); 9 bases map to TRBD1. The ends lost 4 bases at V and 4 bases at J; junction bases unmatched: 4. The germline gives CDR1 LGHDT, CDR2 YNNKEL (reference sequence). The CDR3 has 14 amino acids.

The J gene is TRBJ1-1, the V gene TRBV18; D is unclear. The CDR3 runs 15 residues. Germline V gives CDR1 KGHSH, CDR2 LQKENI. V lost 3 bases, J lost 4 bases, and 15 bases lay in between. The CDR3: CASSPTGTEVTEAFF. CDR3 DNA sequence: TGTGCCAGCTCACCTACCGGAACCGAGGTCACTGAAGCTTTCTTT. Full variable domain (outside the CDR3, taken from reference TRBV18 and TRBJ1-1): NAGVMQNPRHLVRRRGQEARLRCSPMKGHSHVYWYRQLPEEGLKFMVYLQKENIIDESGMPKERFSAEFPKEGPSILRIQQVVRGDSAAYFCASSPTGTEVTEAFFGQGTRLTVV.

The rearrangement joins TRBV23-1 to TRBJ1-6; D not certain. TRBV23-1 is an ORF for which the function is uncertain. This CDR3 spans 10 amino acids. V shed 3 bases and J shed 11 bases, with 2 bases lying between them. CDR3 DNA sequence: TGCGCCAGCAGTCACGCACCCCTCCACTTT. Translated: CASSHAPLHF.

J is TRBJ2-1 and V is TRBV5-6, with 8 bases that match TRBD1. This CDR3 has 15 residues. With V trimmed by 4 bases and J by 9 bases, 12 bases remained unmatched. Germline CDR1 SGHDT, CDR2 YYEEEE. Written as DNA, the CDR3 is TGTGCCAGCAGCGGGAGGACAGGGAGAGGCGGTGAGCAGTTCTTC. Protein sequence: CASSGRTGRGGEQFF.

The chain employs TRBV5-1 and TRBJ1-4; D is ambiguous. Trimming pared 0 bases from V and 8 bases from J, leaving 11 bases between. Germline lookup yields CDR1 SGHRS and CDR2 YFSETQ. The CDR3 length is 14 residues. Here the CDR3 reads CASSLDLFYEKLFF. In DNA, the CDR3 is TGCGCCAGCAGCTTGGACCTATTCTACGAAAAACTGTTTTTT.

The CDR3 region has the DNA TGTGCCATCAGACGGGATTTGGGTGAAAAACTGTTTTTT. Protein sequence: CAIRRDLGEKLFF. The chain links TRBV10-3 to TRBJ1-4; the D is unclear. The germline V and J ends were trimmed by 6 bases and 7 bases, with 12 bases remaining between them. This CDR3 spans 13 amino acids. The germline V gene encodes CDR1 ENHRY and CDR2 SYGVKD.